The TCR beta chain described here comes from a study of CD8+ T cells in alopecia areata. V lost 4 bases, J lost 8 bases, and 17 bases lay in between. Germline V gene data show CDR1 as LNHDA and CDR2 as SQIVND (reference sequence). The CDR3 length is 15 residues. The sequencing template was cDNA reverse transcribed from extracted RNA. Sequencing used immunoSEQ multiplex PCR; TCRdb keeps in-frame clones, though not all of them. The repertoire has about 180,000 clones, around 64% of them found once; the top ten carry more than 9.5%. This clone has a handful of counts. This sequence joins TRBV19 and TRBJ2-2, with D perhaps given as TRBD1 or TRBD2 (5 bases each). This TCR came from a human donor with alopecia areata. The sequencing used CD8+ T cells sorted from blood, collected at week 0. The CDR3 coding sequence is TGTGCCAGTAGTAAGCTCCTGGCAGGGAGAGGGGAGCTGTTTTTT. Translated: CASSKLLAGRGELFF.